Listed below are T cell receptor beta chains from one sample, sequenced in a study of blood T cell repertoires in COVID-19. Data came from immunoSEQ multiplex PCR; TCRdb stores just in-frame clones and leaves some out. Altogether fewer than 250,000 clones are present, approximately 80% being singletons, with the ten largest covering approximately 0.97%. Sequencing used peripheral blood. The receptors were sampled from a man aged 55 to 70 with COVID-19, enrolled during active disease. Each CDR3 is given with its conserved first and last residue. A D gene is named only where the DNA matches it firmly. Some rows have no size entry. The others give once, few or many, or a class for an expanded clone.

j_gene: TRBJ2-5; v_gene: TRBV6-2/TRBV6-3; abundance: .; d_gene: .; len: 12; CDR3nt: TGTGCCAGCAGCAGGACACAAGAGACCCAGTACTTC; CDR3aa: CASSRTQETQYF
j_gene: TRBJ2-2; v_gene: TRBV3-1/TRBV3-2; abundance: .; d_gene: .; len: 18; CDR3nt: TGTGCGGCAGCCTCACGAGGAGGGGGGGAGGTCAACACCGGGGAGCTGTTTTTT; CDR3aa: CAAASRGGGEVNTGELFF
j_gene: TRBJ2-2; v_gene: TRBV10-1; abundance: .; d_gene: .; len: 13; CDR3nt: TGCGCCAGCGCCGGGACATTCACCGGGGAGCTGTTTTTT; CDR3aa: CASAGTFTGELFF
j_gene: TRBJ2-1; v_gene: TRBV7-6; abundance: once; d_gene: TRBD2; len: 13; CDR3nt: TGTGCCAGCAGCTCCGGACTAGCAGGACAGCAGTTCTTC; CDR3aa: CASSSGLAGQQFF
j_gene: TRBJ1-6; v_gene: TRBV3-1/TRBV3-2; abundance: .; d_gene: .; len: 16; CDR3nt: TGTGCCAGCAGCCAGCCCTTAACAGGGCCAAATTCACCCCTCCACTTT; CDR3aa: CASSQPLTGPNSPLHF
j_gene: TRBJ2-7; v_gene: TRBV5-4; abundance: .; d_gene: TRBD1; len: 14; CDR3nt: TGTGCCAGCAGGGAGACAGGGAACCACTACGAGCAGTACTTC; CDR3aa: CASRETGNHYEQYF
j_gene: TRBJ1-4; v_gene: TRBV14; abundance: few; d_gene: .; len: 15; CDR3nt: TGTGCCAGCAGCCAAGAACTCCTTCCGGGTGAAAAACTGTTTTTT; CDR3aa: CASSQELLPGEKLFF
j_gene: TRBJ1-1; v_gene: TRBV18; abundance: once; d_gene: .; len: 13; CDR3nt: TGTGCCAGCTCACCACTGGCGGGAACTGAAGCTTTCTTT; CDR3aa: CASSPLAGTEAFF
j_gene: TRBJ2-7; v_gene: TRBV10-3; abundance: .; d_gene: .; len: 15; CDR3nt: TGTGCCATCAGTGCGGACACAGTAAGCTCCTACGAGCAGTACTTC; CDR3aa: CAISADTVSSYEQYF
j_gene: TRBJ2-1; v_gene: TRBV7-9; abundance: .; d_gene: TRBD2; len: 16; CDR3nt: TGTGCCAGCAGCCATCCGGGACTAGCGGGATTGGGTGAGCAGTTCTTC; CDR3aa: CASSHPGLAGLGEQFF
j_gene: TRBJ2-3; v_gene: TRBV6-2/TRBV6-3; abundance: .; d_gene: TRBD2; len: 14; CDR3nt: TGTGCCAGCAGCTTAGCGGGGAGCACAGATACGCAGTATTTT; CDR3aa: CASSLAGSTDTQYF
j_gene: TRBJ2-1; v_gene: TRBV5-1; abundance: .; d_gene: TRBD2; len: 15; CDR3nt: TGCGCCAGCAGCTTGGAACAGCGGGGGGGCAATGAGCAGTTCTTC; CDR3aa: CASSLEQRGGNEQFF
j_gene: TRBJ2-7; v_gene: TRBV5-4; abundance: .; d_gene: .; len: 14; CDR3nt: TGTGCCAGCAGCTTGGGCGCTAGCGCTAACGAGCAGTACTTC; CDR3aa: CASSLGASANEQYF
j_gene: TRBJ1-3; v_gene: TRBV24-1; abundance: .; d_gene: .; len: 15; CDR3nt: TGTGCCACCAGTGTAACTAGGGCCTCTGGAAACACCATATATTTT; CDR3aa: CATSVTRASGNTIYF
j_gene: TRBJ1-2; v_gene: TRBV9; abundance: .; d_gene: .; len: 16; CDR3nt: TGTGCCAGCAGCGTATCCTCCGGGACAACTGAAATTGGCTACACCTTC; CDR3aa: CASSVSSGTTEIGYTF
j_gene: TRBJ1-5; v_gene: TRBV20-1; abundance: .; d_gene: .; len: 14; CDR3nt: TGCAGTGCTAGTCCCGGGAACGGCAATCAGCCCCAGCATTTT; CDR3aa: CSASPGNGNQPQHF
j_gene: TRBJ2-1; v_gene: TRBV2; abundance: few; d_gene: .; len: 15; CDR3nt: TGTGCCAGCAGTGAAGAGAGGGGGACCGACAATGAGCAGTTCTTC; CDR3aa: CASSEERGTDNEQFF
j_gene: TRBJ2-7; v_gene: TRBV7-9; abundance: .; d_gene: TRBD2; len: 14; CDR3nt: TGTGCCATTTCTCGGGGGGACCGGTGGGCTGAGCAGTACTTC; CDR3aa: CAISRGDRWAEQYF
j_gene: TRBJ2-6; v_gene: TRBV5-1; abundance: .; d_gene: .; len: 14; CDR3nt: TGCGCCAGCACAAGCGTCGTCGGGGCCAACGTCCTGACTTTC; CDR3aa: CASTSVVGANVLTF
j_gene: TRBJ1-2; v_gene: TRBV28; abundance: .; d_gene: TRBD1; len: 13; CDR3nt: TGTGCCAGCAGTTTGGACAGGGGTCGCGGCTACACCTTC; CDR3aa: CASSLDRGRGYTF
j_gene: TRBJ2-3; v_gene: TRBV4-1; abundance: .; d_gene: TRBD2; len: 17; CDR3nt: TGCGCCAGCAGCCAAAAATCGACTAGCGGTAGCACAGATACGCAGTATTTT; CDR3aa: CASSQKSTSGSTDTQYF
j_gene: TRBJ2-5; v_gene: TRBV28; abundance: once; d_gene: TRBD2; len: 17; CDR3nt: TGTGCCAGCAGTTTACTCAAACTAGCGGGGGCGGGAGAGACCCAGTACTTC; CDR3aa: CASSLLKLAGAGETQYF
j_gene: TRBJ1-3; v_gene: TRBV7-2; abundance: .; d_gene: .; len: 15; CDR3nt: TGTGCCAGCAGCTTTGCGACTTCCTCTGGAAACACCATATATTTT; CDR3aa: CASSFATSSGNTIYF
j_gene: TRBJ1-1; v_gene: TRBV7-9; abundance: .; d_gene: TRBD1; len: 14; CDR3nt: TGTGCCAGCAGTTGGGGGACAGGGTCCACTGAAGCTTTCTTT; CDR3aa: CASSWGTGSTEAFF
j_gene: TRBJ2-1; v_gene: TRBV9; abundance: .; d_gene: TRBD2; len: 14; CDR3nt: TGTGCCAGCAGTATAGCGGGAGCCTACAATGAGCAGTTCTTC; CDR3aa: CASSIAGAYNEQFF
j_gene: TRBJ1-5; v_gene: TRBV6-5; abundance: .; d_gene: TRBD1; len: 15; CDR3nt: TGTGCCAGCAGTCCCCTAGACAGGGTTAATCAGCCCCAGCATTTT; CDR3aa: CASSPLDRVNQPQHF
j_gene: TRBJ1-2; v_gene: TRBV3-1/TRBV3-2; abundance: .; d_gene: .; len: 14; CDR3nt: TGTGCCAGCAGCCAAGGCGGGGCGATTTATGGCTACACCTTC; CDR3aa: CASSQGGAIYGYTF
j_gene: TRBJ2-7; v_gene: TRBV12-3/TRBV12-4; abundance: .; d_gene: TRBD1; len: 12; CDR3nt: TGTGCCAGCAGTCTGACAGGGATCGAGCAGTACTTC; CDR3aa: CASSLTGIEQYF
j_gene: TRBJ1-6; v_gene: TRBV6-1; abundance: .; d_gene: .; len: 15; CDR3nt: TGTGCCAGCAGTGAGAGGACAGTGCGGAGTTCACCCCTCCACTTT; CDR3aa: CASSERTVRSSPLHF
j_gene: TRBJ2-2; v_gene: TRBV5-1; abundance: once; d_gene: .; len: 14; CDR3nt: TGCGCCAGCAGCTACTCACAGGGTAACGGGGAGCTGTTTTTT; CDR3aa: CASSYSQGNGELFF
j_gene: TRBJ2-7; v_gene: TRBV27; abundance: .; d_gene: .; len: 13; CDR3nt: TGTGCCAGCGGAACAGGTGCCTCCTACGAGCAGTACTTC; CDR3aa: CASGTGASYEQYF
j_gene: TRBJ1-2; v_gene: TRBV29-1; abundance: .; d_gene: .; len: 13; CDR3nt: TGCAGCGTTGGAGGAGGGCTTTTGGATGGCTACACCTTC; CDR3aa: CSVGGGLLDGYTF
j_gene: TRBJ1-4; v_gene: TRBV5-6; abundance: .; d_gene: .; len: 14; CDR3nt: TGTGTCAGCAGCTTGGGGCGAGGAGGTGAAAAACTGTTTTTT; CDR3aa: CVSSLGRGGEKLFF
j_gene: TRBJ1-1; v_gene: TRBV7-9; abundance: many; d_gene: TRBD1; len: 13; CDR3nt: TGTGCCAGCAGCAACGGGCAGGGGGAACGAGCTTTCTTT; CDR3aa: CASSNGQGERAFF
j_gene: TRBJ1-4; v_gene: TRBV5-1; abundance: once; d_gene: .; len: 14; CDR3nt: TGCGCCAGCAGCTTTTTTGGGGGCAATGAAAAACTGTTTTTT; CDR3aa: CASSFFGGNEKLFF
j_gene: TRBJ1-1; v_gene: TRBV2; abundance: few; d_gene: .; len: 14; CDR3nt: TGTGCCAGCAGTGTATACAGGTGGCGCACTGAAGCTTTCTTT; CDR3aa: CASSVYRWRTEAFF
j_gene: TRBJ1-1; v_gene: TRBV19; abundance: once; d_gene: TRBD1; len: 15; CDR3nt: TGTGCCAGTAGTATCCCCGGGACAGGGAACACTGAAGCTTTCTTT; CDR3aa: CASSIPGTGNTEAFF